The 5 T cell receptor beta chains in this list originate from one sample, sequenced in a study of T cells in Graves' hyperthyroidism and ophthalmopathy. There were TCR beta CDR3 regions amplified from RNA transcripts. The study used the HTBI primer set for a first-round RT-PCR of the TCR CDR3. TCRdb analysed the multiplex PCR reads with MiXCR anew, one entry per CDR3 protein. The sample carries 700,000 to 850,000 distinct CDR3 sequences, around 40% recorded once. Sequenced: blood. The receptor source for this set is a woman aged 40 to 55 with Graves' hyperthyroidism.

Comments on this clonotype: A much larger clonotype is one base distant, so this may be a read error. The chain uses TRBV2 and TRBJ2-7; D is undetermined. Germline CDR1 and CDR2: SNHLY and FYNNEI. The length of the CDR3 is 12 residues. The CDR3 protein is CASSEAPREQCF. DNA of the CDR3: TGTGCCAGCAGTGAAGCGCCCCGCGAGCAGTGCTTC.

This clonotype showed up just a few times. The gene calls are TRBV2 and TRBJ2-7, with D possibly being TRBD1 (6 bases). This CDR3 contains 13 residues. Between the trimmed V and J ends, which lost 4 bases and 4 bases, there was a span of 11 bases. Germline V lookup: CDR1 SNHLY, CDR2 FYNNEI. The CDR3 loop is CASSVGAGYEQYF. CDR3 bases: TGTGCCAGCAGTGTGGGGGCAGGATACGAGCAGTACTTC.

Concerning this clonotype: A much larger clone sits a single nucleotide away, making a read error possible. This chain joins TRBV20-1 and TRBJ1-6, with D maybe TRBD1 (5 bases). The CDR3 has 15 residues. Germline assignment: CDR1 DFQATT and CDR2 SNEGSKA (reference sequence). Deletions cut 8 bases from V and 2 bases from J, with 16 bases between. This CDR3 is CSLGEGSPYNSPLHF. In DNA, the CDR3 is TGCAGTCTAGGGGAAGGAAGCCCCTATAATTCACCCCTCCACTTT.

This clonotype was seen at least ten times. V is TRBV29-1 and J is TRBJ1-4; D may be TRBD1 (6 bases). The CDR3 runs 16 residues. Trimming took 4 bases from V and 10 from J, leaving 25 bases between them. The germline gives CDR1 SQVTM, CDR2 ANQGSEA. For the CDR3, the DNA is TGCAGCGTTGCCCCAGATCGAACGGGGGCGCGCGGAAAACTGTTTTTT. This codes for CSVAPDRTGARGKLFF.

The CDR3 reads CASSFGTGATEAFF. The CDR3, as DNA: TGTGCCAGCAGCTTCGGGACAGGGGCCACTGAAGCTTTCTTT. The chain is built from TRBV7-4 and TRBJ1-1; 10 bases are a match to TRBD1. Germline values: CDR1 SGHVT, CDR2 SQSDAQ. J gave up 4 bases and V 3 bases, and 2 bases lay outside the gene matches. This CDR3 region has 14 residues.